This T cell receptor beta chain was found in a study of cytomegalovirus exposure and HLA in healthy donors. Overall study findings and caveats: Presence/absence analyses rested on an assumption that sequencing depth was roughly uniform across donors.

As for this clone: Its antigen is still unknown.

PCR primers comprised 60 Vbeta and 13 Jbeta primers. Assay used: immunoSEQ multiplex PCR; TCRdb lists only in-frame clones, some missing. The sample lists around 100,000 clones; approximately 7.1% were seen once. The CDR3 consists of 16 residues. The germline gives CDR1 SGHNT, CDR2 YYREEE (reference sequence). V lost 2 bases to trimming and J lost 9 bases; unmatched junction nucleotides: 8. Input material: PBMCs. This sequence joins TRBV5-4 and TRBJ1-6; 10 nucleotides agree with TRBD1. This clonotype was obtained from a man in his fifties or sixties in good health and CMV-seronegative. In DNA form, the CDR3 reads TGTGCCAGCAGCTTATGGGACAGGGGCGATAGTTCACCCCTCCACTTT. Translated: CASSLWDRGDSSPLHF.